Described below is a single T cell receptor (beta chain) sequence and its context. The antigen this receptor binds is unknown. No much larger clone is present one base from it, and per-base qualities are unavailable. What the time point label conveys for this sample: four to five weeks on oral tofacitinib. The meaning of the sample's treatment or condition label: oral pan-JAK inhibitor, 5-10 mg twice daily. Lesional scalp punch biopsies and peripheral blood were collected from alopecia areata patients. PBMCs were isolated by density centrifugation and stained for CD3, CD4 and CD8, after which CD4+ and CD8+ T cells were sorted on a FACSAria. The CDR3 runs 14 residues from the cysteine to the phenylalanine. This entry keeps only the CDR3 DNA: 42 bases, framed from base 1. Relative to germline, V is missing 4 bases and J is missing 3 bases, with 5 bases of the junction outside any gene match. From a lookup of the germline V gene, CDR1 and CDR2 are SGHTA and FQGNSA.

The data were taken from a study of CD8+ T cells in alopecia areata (dated by TCRdb to 2016 to 2018). Background for the entire study: Treated patients were enrolled in an open-label pilot trial of oral tofacitinib at 5 to 10 mg twice daily for moderate-to-severe alopecia areata. RNA was extracted with the PAXgene miRNA kit for fixed scalp, the miRNeasy kit for PBMCs, and the RNeasy kit for mouse skin. Biopsies were taken from tofacitinib-treated patients at baseline and at 4 and 24 weeks of treatment, and a later scalp biopsy was taken in several of the tofacitinib-treated patients. Scalp clonality was compared among normal scalp (n=4), patchy alopecia areata scalp (n=8), and alopecia totalis/universalis scalp (n=8). The SALT score, which quantifies the percentage of affected scalp surface area, was used to measure disease severity in treated patients. TCRbeta CDR3 regions were amplified by immunoSEQ multiplex PCR with 35 Vbeta forward and 13 Jbeta reverse primers. High-throughput TCRbeta sequencing was used to examine T cell clonal expansion in alopecia areata in both the C3H/HeJ mouse model and human patients. Human TCRbeta sequencing covered scalp tissue and sorted CD4+ and CD8+ peripheral blood T cells from patchy and totalis/universalis alopecia areata patients and healthy controls. Tofacitinib was administered for 6 to 18 months, and 6 months of follow-up off drug were then conducted to assess delayed response and recurrence. Findings and caveats that apply to the study as a whole: Lesional scalp, especially in alopecia totalis/universalis, showed higher clonality and more expanded CD8+ clones than normal scalp, suggesting antigenic drive. During tofacitinib treatment, many expanded lesional clones stuck around in both scalp and blood, and this persistence may partly explain why relapse happens after treatment is stopped. Scalp clonality and the number of expanded CD8+ clones among the top 100 scalp clones were significantly decreased by tofacitinib. Shared TCR sequences between patients were less evident than in mice, which may be partly attributable to HLA diversity in the patient population. The treated cohort was small, with a single nonresponder, so links between baseline CD8+ expansion and response need larger studies. Scalp TCR repertoire analysis is complicated because resident alphabeta T cells in normal human skin are also sequenced, whereas mouse skin is dominated by gammadelta T cells.

Libraries were prepared through the immunoSEQ multiplex PCR assay. RNA was extracted from all samples and reverse transcribed into cDNA as template for TCR sequencing. SuperScript III was used to make first-strand cDNA, primed with a 2:1 mix of oligo-dT and random hexamers. A synthetic immune receptor repertoire was used to gauge amplification bias, and whatever bias remained was removed computationally. From the authors' description of their analysis: Raw reads were preprocessed for error removal, and CDR3 was defined according to IMGT conventions as running from the conserved cysteine to phenylalanine. Clonality was calculated as 1 minus Shannon entropy normalized by log2 of the number of productive unique TCRs. Whether each scalp clone was CD4 or CD8 was inferred by checking scalp TCRbeta sequences against the CD4 and CD8 repertoires from sorted blood. Drawn from immuneACCESS, this table holds only the in-frame rearrangements with V and J called that TCRdb kept. Clones are partly lost; checked studies trace under half to an unresolved V gene and leave the rest unexplained. V and J calls and clone size are given by that table; D and trimming were obtained from the DNA. In all, the sample holds 200,000 to 250,000 clones, and less than 65% of those were seen once. About 4% of the sample goes to the ten largest clones.

The source material was CD4+ T cells sorted from blood, sampled at week 4, from a patient treated with tofacitinib. This receptor was obtained from a human donor with alopecia areata. The chain couples TRBV7-2 to TRBJ2-7, with TRBD2 identical over 8 junction bases. The nucleotide sequence is TGTGCCAGCAGCTACTCTAGCGGGTACTACGAGCAGTACTTC. The translation is CASSYSSGYYEQYF.